The T cell receptor beta chain under discussion was sequenced for a study of PD-1 blockade in classical Hodgkin lymphoma. The CDR3 has 16 amino acids. Germline loops: CDR1 SGHRS, CDR2 YFSETQ. V lost 5 bases to trimming and J lost 0 bases, with 17 bases between them. In the case of this clone: Its target is not known.

Overall study results and limits: Exclusion was applied to patients who started nivolumab under 1 year after ASCT. The CD4+ diversity rise by C4D1 was clearest in complete responders.

This table comes from immunoSEQ multiplex PCR, and its TCRdb copy is limited to in-frame clones, with some not included. The data hold over 20,000 clones, with approximately 80% observed a single time. Each of the patients experienced relapse following autologous stem cell transplantation, and their brentuximab vedotin exposure differed. The TCR was taken from a human donor with classical Hodgkin lymphoma. The chain combines TRBV5-1 with TRBJ1-1; tentatively, D is TRBD1 (6 bases). The specimen comprised peripheral blood mononuclear cells (PBMCs), sampled at baseline. The CDR3 nucleotides are TGCGCCAGCAGGATGGGGGACAACGGGATGAACACTGAAGCTTTCTTT. It specifies CASRMGDNGMNTEAFF.